This T cell receptor (beta chain) is drawn from a study of regulatory T cells in long-lasting Graves disease. Broader study findings: Persistent Graves' patients had lower TCR diversity than newly diagnosed ones. Sample size was small, which may have lowered accuracy.

Stated time point: newly diagnosed GD, antithyroid drugs for less than 3 months. Making the TCR library involved RNA that had been extracted from PBMCs. Germline values: CDR1 SGDLS, CDR2 YYNGEE. V lost 2 bases to trimming and J lost 6 bases, with 15 bases between them. This CDR3 is built from 15 residues. As to this clonotype: The antigen is undetermined.

To make TCR beta libraries, researchers used iRepertoire HTBI primers and Arm-PCR of CDR3 regions. TCRdb processed the multiplex PCR reads anew with MiXCR; each CDR3 protein has one entry. The table has a few hundred thousand distinct CDR3 sequences, 12% seen once; the top ten hold under 20%. This sample was also put to use in a study of T cells in Graves' hyperthyroidism and ophthalmopathy. As reported in that work: Pregnant or lactating patients were excluded, as were those with uncontrolled infection or other autoimmune disease. The TCR CDR3 first-round RT-PCR relied on the HTBI primer set.

The sequence derives from a woman between 18 and 29 years old with Graves disease. The chain uses TRBV9 and TRBJ2-1, with D perhaps matching TRBD1 (7 bases). The input for sequencing was peripheral blood mononuclear cells (PBMCs), taken at new diagnosis, from a patient treated with antithyroid drugs. CDR3 DNA sequence: TGTGCCAGCAGCGTCACAGGGGAGGCCCGCAATGAGCAGTTCTTC. This codes for CASSVTGEARNEQFF.